A selection of T cell receptor beta chains follows, all from one sample in a study of T cell responses to AZD1222 COVID-19 vaccine. Clones were read by immunoSEQ multiplex PCR, and TCRdb kept only the in-frame ones, dropping some. The sample carries about 120,000 clones, over 75% recorded once. The sample was peripheral blood, taken on day 0 of AZD1222 vaccination. The source of these receptors is an adult in good health. CDR3s include the opening cysteine and the closing phenylalanine or tryptophan. Fields, in order: clone size, D gene, V gene, J gene, CDR3 DNA, CDR3 protein. D genes are given only for firm matches. The size entry is marked missing in some rows and otherwise reads once, few, many or a size class.

.	.	TRBV30	TRBJ1-5	TGTGCCTGGAGTTTAAATAGCAATCAGCCCCAGCATTTT	CAWSLNSNQPQHF
.	.	TRBV7-9	TRBJ2-1	TGTGCCAGCAGCTTTAGGGGGAATGAGCAGTTCTTC	CASSFRGNEQFF
.	.	TRBV6-1	TRBJ2-7	TGTGCCAGCAGTGACCTGGGGGGGCGAGCCTCCTACGAGCAGTACTTC	CASSDLGGRASYEQYF
.	.	TRBV10-3	TRBJ1-1	TGTGCCATCAGTGAGTTGGGGAACACTGAAGCTTTCTTT	CAISELGNTEAFF
once	TRBD2	TRBV18	TRBJ2-1	TGTGCCAGCTCATCCCTAGCGGGGGGCCCGGGTGAGCAGTTCTTC	CASSSLAGGPGEQFF
.	.	TRBV19	TRBJ1-4	TGTGCCAGTAGTATTGGCAGGAAGGGAACTAATGAAAAACTGTTTTTT	CASSIGRKGTNEKLFF
.	.	TRBV5-8	TRBJ2-3	TGTGCCAGCAGCCGCCATCCGGGACTGGGCACAGATACGCAGTATTTT	CASSRHPGLGTDTQYF
.	.	TRBV29-1	TRBJ2-1	TGCAGCGTTGCTCGTGGCTCCTACAATGAGCAGTTCTTC	CSVARGSYNEQFF
.	TRBD1	TRBV15	TRBJ1-1	TGTGCCACCAGCAGACGGACAGGGGGGAGCACTGAAGCTTTCTTT	CATSRRTGGSTEAFF
.	.	TRBV7-9	TRBJ2-7	TGTGCCAGCAGCCCTCCGTTACGCTCCTACGAGCAGTACTTC	CASSPPLRSYEQYF
.	.	TRBV28	TRBJ2-1	TGTGCCAGCAGTTTTGAGGGAGACTACAATGAGCAGTTCTTC	CASSFEGDYNEQFF
.	.	TRBV2	TRBJ2-7	TGTGCCAGCAGGGATTCCGCGAGGCCGGCGGGGGAGCAGTACTTC	CASRDSARPAGEQYF
.	TRBD2	TRBV27	TRBJ2-5	TGTGCCAGCAGGGCTAGCGGCCCCAAGACCCAGTACTTC	CASRASGPKTQYF
.	TRBD1	TRBV9	TRBJ2-2	TGTGCCAGCAGCGTAGGTAACCGGGACAGGCCATACACCGGGGAGCTGTTTTTT	CASSVGNRDRPYTGELFF
.	TRBD1	TRBV3-1/TRBV3-2	TRBJ2-1	TGTGCCAGCAGCCAAGCCCTGGGACAGAGTGAGCAGTTCTTC	CASSQALGQSEQFF
.	.	TRBV7-2	TRBJ2-3	TGTGCCAGCAGCTTAGTTCTCTGGGGGGCCGGGGGCGATACGCAGTATTTT	CASSLVLWGAGGDTQYF
.	.	TRBV16	TRBJ1-3	TGTGCCAGCAGCCAAACCCCCCAGGGAACAACAAACACCATATATTTT	CASSQTPQGTTNTIYF
.	TRBD1	TRBV4-2	TRBJ1-1	TGTGCCAGCAGCCAACCAGACAGGGGCACTGAAGCTTTCTTT	CASSQPDRGTEAFF
.	.	TRBV3-1/TRBV3-2	TRBJ1-4	TGTGCCAGCAGCCAGGACGGGCCCAAAGGACTGTTTTTT	CASSQDGPKGLFF
.	.	TRBV20-1	TRBJ2-1	TGCAGTGCTGAGCGAGGAAATGAGCAGTTCTTC	CSAERGNEQFF
once	TRBD1	TRBV12-3/TRBV12-4	TRBJ2-5	TGTGCCAGCAGACAGGGGAGAGAGACCCAGTACTTC	CASRQGRETQYF
.	.	TRBV14	TRBJ1-4	TGTGCCAGCAGCCAAGTAAAGAAAAAACTGTTTTTT	CASSQVKKKLFF
.	.	TRBV6-2/TRBV6-3	TRBJ1-4	TGTGCCAGCAGTTCCACCTTATTACCGACGGTTTCTGAAAAACTGTTTTTT	CASSSTLLPTVSEKLFF
few	TRBD1	TRBV6-1	TRBJ1-4	TGTGCCAGCAGTGACGCAGGGGGCCGTGGGGAAAAACTGTTTTTT	CASSDAGGRGEKLFF
medium-sized	.	TRBV5-6	TRBJ2-7	TGTGCCAGCAGCGTGGCTGGAGACCCATACGAGCAGTACTTC	CASSVAGDPYEQYF
.	.	TRBV7-8	TRBJ2-3	TGTGCCAGCATCAGATCTCGGTTCTTCACAGATACGCAGTATTTT	CASIRSRFFTDTQYF
.	.	TRBV28	TRBJ2-7	TGTGCCAGCAGTTCCTTTGATAGCTCCTACGAGCAGTACTTC	CASSSFDSSYEQYF
.	TRBD2	TRBV7-9	TRBJ2-4	TGTGCCAGCCGGGCTAGCGGGGGAACCAAAAACATTCAGTACTTC	CASRASGGTKNIQYF
.	.	TRBV6-5	TRBJ2-7	TGTGCCAGCGGGCGACCCCTCGACTCCTACGAGCAGTACTTC	CASGRPLDSYEQYF
.	.	TRBV5-8	TRBJ1-6	TGTGCCAGCAGCTTGGTTCAGGAGTCCTATAATTCACCCCTCCACTTT	CASSLVQESYNSPLHF
once	TRBD1	TRBV4-2	TRBJ1-2	TGTGCCAGCAGCCCACAGGGGGCGGACTATGGCTACACCTTC	CASSPQGADYGYTF
medium-sized	TRBD1	TRBV28	TRBJ1-4	TGTGCCAGCAGTTGGGATACAGGGGGCAGGGGAAAACTGTTTTTT	CASSWDTGGRGKLFF
.	.	TRBV24-1	TRBJ1-6	TGTGCCATGAAATCACCCCTCCACTTT	CAMKSPLHF
.	.	TRBV7-2	TRBJ2-5	TGTGCCAGCAGCTTATTCCCGGGAACCGGAGAGACCCAGTACTTC	CASSLFPGTGETQYF
.	.	TRBV12-3/TRBV12-4	TRBJ1-5	TGTGCCAGCAATTCGGGGAATCAGCCCCAGCATTTT	CASNSGNQPQHF
.	.	TRBV6-6	TRBJ2-7	TGTGCCAGCAGTTACTTGGGCCTAGGCGAGCAGTACTTC	CASSYLGLGEQYF
.	TRBD2	TRBV4-1	TRBJ2-3	TGCGCCAGCAGCCAGGAGACTAGCGGAACCACAGATACGCAGTATTTT	CASSQETSGTTDTQYF
.	TRBD1	TRBV30	TRBJ2-7	TGTGCCTGGAGTGCCGGGACAGGGTACCTTTACGAGCAGTACTTC	CAWSAGTGYLYEQYF
once	.	TRBV7-9	TRBJ2-1	TGTGCCAGCAGCTTGAGACTTGGTGAGCAGTTCTTC	CASSLRLGEQFF
.	TRBD1	TRBV30	TRBJ1-6	TGTGCCTGGAGTGGGACAGGCCATAGGGAATGCCACTTT	CAWSGTGHRECHF
.	TRBD1	TRBV6-1	TRBJ1-4	TGTGCCAGCAGTGAAGGCGAGACAGGGGTTAATGAAAAACTGTTTTTT	CASSEGETGVNEKLFF
.	TRBD2	TRBV27	TRBJ2-7	TGTGCCAGCAGTTTAAGTCTAGCGGGGGCCTACGAGCAGTACTTC	CASSLSLAGAYEQYF
.	.	TRBV12-3/TRBV12-4	TRBJ2-2	TGTGCCAGCAGCCTGTCCCTCACCGGGGAGCTGTTTTTT	CASSLSLTGELFF
.	.	TRBV30	TRBJ2-5	TGTGCCTGGAGTGCGGGTTTCGAGACCCAGTACTTC	CAWSAGFETQYF
.	.	TRBV27	TRBJ2-2	TGTGCCAGCAGAAAGGGGCCCACCGGGGAGCTGTTTTTT	CASRKGPTGELFF
.	.	TRBV29-1	TRBJ1-3	TGCAGCGTTGAAGGAGCGGGGGCGGAAGGAAACACCATATATTTT	CSVEGAGAEGNTIYF
.	.	TRBV7-9	TRBJ1-3	TGTGCCAGCAGCCTAGGGCAGTTCTCTGGAAACACCATATATTTT	CASSLGQFSGNTIYF
.	.	TRBV10-3	TRBJ2-1	TGTGCCATCAGTGAAAAGAGCTCCTACAATGAGCAGTTCTTC	CAISEKSSYNEQFF